The 8 T cell receptor beta chains in this list originate from one sample, sequenced in a study of blood T cells in healthy people across ages. A second PCR of 7 to 11 cycles used a sample-barcoded 5' primer and a J-beta primer mix. TCRdb re-called the 5' RACE reads through MiXCR, storing one row per CDR3 protein. The sample comprises more than 1,000,000 distinct CDR3 sequences, approximately 25% of which are singletons, and approximately 0.71% rests with the top ten. The sample also formed part of further work on T cells of mothers and their children.

The specimen sequenced was blood. The receptors come from a girl aged 2-10 years in good health.

This clonotype was recorded a few times. This sequence joins TRBV20-1 and TRBJ2-7; no definite D call. The CDR3 is made up of 15 amino acids. Between the trimmed V and J ends, which lost 8 bases and 0 bases, there was a span of 20 bases. CDR1 and CDR2 from the germline V gene are DFQATT and SNEGSKA (reference sequence). The CDR3 protein is CSLRLLPQSSYEQYF. CDR3 in DNA: TGCAGTCTTCGCCTCCTTCCCCAGAGCTCCTACGAGCAGTACTTC.

The chain uses TRBV2 and TRBJ1-3; D uncertain. Germline V gene lookup returns CDR1 SNHLY and CDR2 FYNNEI. The CDR3 contains 17 residues. V was trimmed by 4 bases and J by 0 bases, leaving 16 bases between them. The CDR3 sequence is CASSGFIFGFSGNTIYF. The CDR3 nucleotides are TGTGCCAGCAGTGGTTTTATTTTTGGCTTCTCTGGAAACACCATATATTTT.

This rearrangement joins TRBV10-3 to TRBJ2-3, with 9 bases that match TRBD2. The CDR3 is 13 residues long. The V and J ends lost 6 bases and 6 bases, in that order; junction bases with no gene match: 4. In germline, CDR1 is ENHRY, CDR2 SYGVKD. The CDR3 spells CAIRASGEDTQYF. Written as DNA, the CDR3 is TGTGCCATCAGGGCTAGCGGGGAGGATACGCAGTATTTT.

This clonotype has a handful of counts. The V call is TRBV7-2, the J call TRBJ2-5; 9 bases are a match to TRBD2. The ends lost 1 base at V and 4 bases at J; junction bases unmatched: 7. The germline CDR1 and CDR2 sequences are SGHTA and FQGNSA. The CDR3 runs to 16 residues. The CDR3 DNA follows: TGTGCCAGCAGCTTAGAACTACTAGCGGGTTTAGAGACCCAGTACTTC. This translates into CASSLELLAGLETQYF.

This clonotype was counted between two and nine times. V is TRBV4-2 and J is TRBJ2-5; 11 bases align to TRBD2. The CDR3 length is 14 residues. V shed 6 bases and J 5 bases; nucleotides not matched to a gene: 5. Germline V gene lookup returns CDR1 LGHNA and CDR2 YNFKEQ. CDR3 DNA sequence: TGTGCCAGCAGATTGTCTAGCGGGAGGGAGACCCAGTACTTC. It encodes CASRLSSGRETQYF.

This clonotype was observed a handful of times. This chain uses TRBV24-1 with TRBJ2-2, with D possibly being TRBD1 (5 bases). Trimming pared 1 base from V and 2 bases from J, leaving 7 bases between. CDR1 and CDR2 (germline): KGHDR, SFDVKD. CDR3 length: 15 residues. The CDR3 nucleotides are TGTGCCACCAGTGATTTTCAGGGAAACACCGGGGAGCTGTTTTTT. It is translated as CATSDFQGNTGELFF.

The J gene is TRBJ1-3, the V gene TRBV2; a possible D gene is TRBD1 (5 bases). V was pared by 8 bases and J by 4 bases, with 12 bases between. This CDR3 has 13 residues. Germline V lookup: CDR1 SNHLY, CDR2 FYNNEI. The CDR3 DNA is TGTGCCAGCCGCCTGGAGGGGGGAAACACCATATATTTT. It encodes CASRLEGGNTIYF.

This chain uses TRBV5-6 with TRBJ2-3; D unclear. This CDR3 is 14 amino acids long. CDR1 is SGHDT, CDR2 YYEEEE, per germline. Trimming shortened V by 5 bases and J by 1 base, and 11 bases separated the two germline ends. CDR3: CASRLAARTDTQYF. In DNA form, the CDR3 reads TGTGCCAGCAGGCTGGCGGCGCGCACAGATACGCAGTATTTT.